The present TCR beta chain was sequenced within a study of CD4 T cells in relation to SARS-CoV-2 and coronaviruses (dated by TCRdb to the early 2020s). In the study overall: In the ViraFEST assay, PBMCs were cultured with antigen for approximately eleven days, after which TCR beta CDR3s were sequenced to identify clonal expansions specific to the antigen. The negative reference condition was either a culture with an HIV-1 Nef peptide pool or a culture with no peptide. HLA restriction was mapped for shared crossreactive spike epitopes using patient-derived lymphoblastoid cell lines. At the level of individual TCR clonotypes, the study evaluated whether memory CD4+ T cells crossreact between the spike proteins of SARS-CoV-2 and those of common cold coronaviruses. The Adaptive Biotechnologies TCR-sequencing kit was used to sequence samples from a few pre-COVID donors and the naive versus memory experiments, whereas other data were Illumina-based. A different, Illumina-based TCR-beta assay was used to sequence expansion assays from other donors in the study. Here is what the overall study found, with its caveats: The study was limited by small numbers of patients and tested TCRs. No donor contributed both pre-pandemic and post-infection samples, which limited tracing the source of pre-existing responses. Crossreactivity analysis centred on spike protein, so crossreactivity against other viral proteins was not assessed. Significantly weaker SARS-CoV-2-driven expansion was shown by crossreactive clones than by monoreactive clones, consistent with antigenic imprinting. In roughly two thirds of donors, memory CD4+ clonotypes turned up that crossrecognized SARS-CoV-2 and at least one common cold coronavirus spike.

V is cut back by 3 bases and J by 12 bases, with 11 bases in the junction unmatched. Looking up the germline V gene yields CDR1 SGHRS and CDR2 YFSETQ. The CDR3 numbers 13 residues from cysteine through phenylalanine. Left in the record is the CDR3 DNA by itself, 39 bases read in frame from the first base. CD4+ T cells from unexposed donors were collected before the COVID-19 pandemic (2011-2018). After 10 to 11 days of culture, CD4+ T cells were isolated with the EasySep CD4+ T cell isolation kit. As cell numbers permitted, CD4+ T cells from unexposed donors were tested for reactivity to SARS-CoV-2 S and N and to four common cold coronavirus spike pools. Roughly 1.9 million PBMCs per well were cultured in IMDM with around 4.8% human AB serum and approximately 10 IU/ml IL-2. Half of the culture medium was replaced with fresh IL-2-containing medium on days 3 and 7. In general, every peptide culture condition was set up in three replicate wells. The leukapheresis product used for the unexposed donors was purchased from a commercial source. Ficoll-Paque PLUS gradient centrifugation was used to isolate PBMCs from either whole blood or leukapheresis product. PBMCs were either cryopreserved at -140°C or used fresh in the expansion assay. The QIAamp Micro DNA Kit was used to extract genomic DNA from the CD4+ T cells.

Library prep was done by the immunoSEQ multiplex PCR assay. As for the authors' bioinformatics: During preprocessing, nonproductive sequences were removed, along with CDR3s that did not begin with C, did not end with F or W, or were shorter than 7 amino acids. Antigen-specific clonotypes were called with the MANAFEST web app, based on expansion relative to reference and other culture wells. A clone was considered positive if significant expansion relative to the reference culture was observed in 2 of 3 replicate wells at an FDR below 0.05. For a clone to be considered positive, significant expansion relative to all other tandem wells and an odds ratio above 5 were also required. After three terminal residues were trimmed from each end, CDR3 homology was quantified as pairwise Levenshtein distance using the stringdist R package. Not all clones reach the TCRdb copy of this immuneACCESS table, which keeps in-frame sequences only. Checked studies attribute under half of the gap to unresolved V genes and leave the rest unexplained. V and J calls and clone size are given by that table; D and trimming were obtained from the DNA. Here the sample has tens of thousands of clones; roughly 72% occur a single time. Jointly, the top ten make up about 17% of the sample.

Comments on this clone: Its recognized antigen is unknown. The record has no base qualities; no much larger clone is one base away.

The clonotype comes from a human donor in good health. Recombination linked TRBV5-1 to TRBJ2-7; TRBD2 aligns with 8 central bases. The material sequenced was CD4+ T cells from PBMCs, cultured in vitro. The DNA sequence is given as TGCGCCAGCAGCTCCCTCACCGGGAGGGAACGGTACTTC. It encodes CASSSLTGRERYF.